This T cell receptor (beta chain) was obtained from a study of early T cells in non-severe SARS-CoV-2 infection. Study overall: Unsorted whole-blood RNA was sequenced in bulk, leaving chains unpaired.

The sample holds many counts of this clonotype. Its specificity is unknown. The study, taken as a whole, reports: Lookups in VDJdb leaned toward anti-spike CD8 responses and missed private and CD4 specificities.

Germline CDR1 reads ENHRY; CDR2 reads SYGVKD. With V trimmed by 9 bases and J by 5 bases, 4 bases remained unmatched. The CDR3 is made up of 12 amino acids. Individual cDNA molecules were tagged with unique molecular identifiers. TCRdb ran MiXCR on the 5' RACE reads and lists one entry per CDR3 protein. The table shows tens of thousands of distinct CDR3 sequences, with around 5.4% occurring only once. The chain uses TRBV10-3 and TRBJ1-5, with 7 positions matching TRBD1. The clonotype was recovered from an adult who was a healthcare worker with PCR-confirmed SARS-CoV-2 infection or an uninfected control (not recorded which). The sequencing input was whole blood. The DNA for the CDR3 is TGTGCCATTAGGACAGGCGATCAGCCCCAGCATTTT. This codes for CAIRTGDQPQHF.